The 3 T cell receptor beta chains below all came from one sample that was sequenced in a study of neurological immune-mediated disorders. TCRdb independently ran MiXCR on the 5' RACE reads; one entry per CDR3 protein. The profile shows around 40,000 distinct CDR3 sequences, roughly an eighth of them singletons. The sample comprised PBMCs. These receptors came from a female donor in good health.

This clonotype was picked up one time. It is unclear where the CDR3 begins or ends on the DNA, so no DNA is shown, and the CDR3 is as TCRdb lists it. This sequence joins TRBV11-2 and TRBJ2-7; TRBD1, the D gene given by the table, was not confirmed from the DNA. Germline CDR1 is SGHAT and CDR2 is FQNNGV. The CDR3 comprises 18 residues, both ends counted. The CDR3: CASSLQFQGASGREEQYF.

With respect to this clonotype: One base away lies a much larger clone, so this may be a sequencing read error. The V and J genes are TRBV7-9 and TRBJ2-1; D gene unclear. In germline, CDR1 is SEHNR, CDR2 FQNEAQ (reference sequence). The CDR3 is 14 residues long. This CDR3 reads CDSSLTLSVDEQFF. The CDR3 DNA follows: TGTGACAGCAGCTTAACTCTATCGGTTGATGAGCAGTTCTTC.

There are many counts of this clonotype. The chain is built from TRBV29-1 and TRBJ1-5; maybe TRBD1 (5 bases). Per the germline V gene, CDR1 is SQVTM and CDR2 is ANQGSEA. Trimming removed 6 bases from V and 7 bases from J, with 16 bases in between. This CDR3 contains 13 residues. The CDR3 DNA reads TGCAGCGTGGGGGGTGGGAACGGACAGCCCCAGCATTTT. This gives the protein CSVGGGNGQPQHF.